These 22 T cell receptor beta chains originate from one sample sequenced in a study of T cell responses to AZD1222 COVID-19 vaccine. The data were produced by immunoSEQ multiplex PCR, yet TCRdb's version contains in-frame clones alone and is incomplete. The data contain some 200,000 clones, more than 85% of them singletons. The specimen was peripheral blood, collected 28 days after the second AZD1222 dose. These TCRs come from an adult who received the AZD1222 COVID-19 vaccine.

The V call is TRBV5-4, the J call TRBJ2-6, with D perhaps matching TRBD1 or TRBD2 (6 bases each). Germline CDR1 reads SGHNT; CDR2 reads YYREEE (reference sequence). This CDR3 is 15 amino acids long. Trimming removed 3 bases from V and 2 bases from J, with 9 bases in between. For the CDR3, the DNA is TGTGCCAGCAGCTCCGGGGGCGCTGGGGCCAACGTCCTGACTTTC. Its translation: CASSSGGAGANVLTF.

The rearrangement links TRBV19 to TRBJ2-7, with TRBD1 as a possible D gene (5 bases). The CDR3 is 19 amino acids. Germline CDR1 and CDR2: LNHDA and SQIVND (reference sequence). V lost 0 bases, J lost 0 bases, and 21 bases lay in between. The CDR3 is CASSIDLKPRGGASYEQYF. CDR3 DNA sequence: TGTGCCAGTAGTATAGATCTAAAACCTAGGGGCGGCGCCTCCTACGAGCAGTACTTC.

This clone was picked up many times. The rearrangement uses TRBV7-3 and TRBJ1-6, with D tentatively TRBD1 (6 bases). The CDR3 extends over 15 amino acids. With 1 base removed from V and 7 bases from J, the gap between germline ends came to 11 bases. CDR1 is SGHTA and CDR2 is FQGTGA in the germline V gene. CDR3 protein: CASSLIGQLNSPLHF. The DNA of the CDR3 is TGTGCCAGCAGCTTAATAGGACAGCTCAATTCACCCCTCCACTTT.

The chain links TRBV7-9 to TRBJ1-2; D uncertain. V dropped 1 base and J dropped 2 bases, with 5 bases sitting between them. The V gene's germline CDR1 is SEHNR and CDR2 FQNEAQ (reference sequence). This CDR3 comprises 13 residues. The CDR3, as DNA: TGTGCCAGCAGCTTAGTAGGGAACTATGGCTACACCTTC. It specifies CASSLVGNYGYTF.

The chain couples TRBV6-1 to TRBJ1-1, with a weak D call TRBD1 (6 bases). Germline V CDR1 and CDR2: MNHNS, SASEGT. The CDR3 is 13 amino acids. Trimming took 3 bases from V and 1 from J, leaving 6 bases between them. CDR3 region: CASSDRGNTEAFF. The CDR3 nucleotides are TGTGCCAGCAGTGACAGGGGGAACACTGAAGCTTTCTTT.

The V and J genes are TRBV6-5 and TRBJ2-2; D could derive from TRBD1 or TRBD2 (5 bases each). Trimming stripped 4 bases from V and 4 bases from J, with 10 bases between. Germline V lookup: CDR1 MNHEY, CDR2 SVGAGI. The CDR3 spans 14 residues. Here the CDR3 DNA reads TGTGCCAGCAGTTTTGAGGGGCGCACCGGGGAGCTGTTTTTT. Amino acid sequence: CASSFEGRTGELFF.

The chain combines TRBV19 with TRBJ2-1; 8 positions match TRBD2. The CDR3 consists of 16 residues. J gave up 8 bases and V 4 bases, and 13 bases lay outside the gene matches. Germline V gene data show CDR1 as LNHDA and CDR2 as SQIVND (reference sequence). The CDR3 reads CASSTLRSGRRYEQFF. In nucleotides, the CDR3 is TGTGCCAGTAGTACCCTTAGGAGCGGGAGACGCTATGAGCAGTTCTTC. Using reference TRBV19 and TRBJ2-1 for the parts outside the CDR3, the full variable domain is DGGITQSPKYLFRKEGQNVTLSCEQNLNHDAMYWYRQDPGQGLRLIYYSQIVNDFQKGDIAEGYSVSREKKESFPLTVTSAQKNPTAFYLCASSTLRSGRRYEQFFGPGTRLTVL.

The chain couples TRBV19 to TRBJ2-6, with D tentatively TRBD1 (6 bases). Per the germline V gene, CDR1 is LNHDA and CDR2 is SQIVND (reference sequence). The CDR3 extends over 15 amino acids. V was trimmed by 8 bases and J by 4 bases, leaving 15 bases between them. CDR3 DNA: TGTGCCAGTTCATGGCAGGGGAACGGGGCCAACGTCCTGACTTTC. Protein sequence: CASSWQGNGANVLTF. The variable domain in full, completed from reference TRBV19 and TRBJ2-6, reads DGGITQSPKYLFRKEGQNVTLSCEQNLNHDAMYWYRQDPGQGLRLIYYSQIVNDFQKGDIAEGYSVSREKKESFPLTVTSAQKNPTAFYLCASSWQGNGANVLTFGAGSRLTVL.

V and J are TRBV28 and TRBJ1-1; D is ambiguous. Germline assignment: CDR1 MDHEN and CDR2 SYDVKM. Trimming removed 4 bases at V and 11 bases at J, with 17 bases between. The CDR3 extends over 13 amino acids. The CDR3 region has the DNA TGTGCCAGCAGTTCTATTATCCCCGGGGAGGCTTTCTTT. This translates into CASSSIIPGEAFF.

V usage is TRBV28 and J usage is TRBJ2-3; the D call may be TRBD1 or TRBD2 (5 bases each). The V and J ends lost 2 bases and 5 bases respectively, with 5 bases between them. The CDR3 has 12 amino acids. Germline loops: CDR1 MDHEN, CDR2 SYDVKM. CDR3 in amino acids: CASSLGGDTQYF. The CDR3 DNA is TGTGCCAGCAGTTTAGGGGGAGATACGCAGTATTTT.

J is TRBJ1-6 and V is TRBV3-1 (or the pseudogene TRBV3-2), with D uncertain. Trimming pared 6 bases from V and 7 bases from J, leaving 13 bases between. The CDR3 runs to 14 residues. Germline CDR1 reads LGHDT; CDR2 reads YNNKEL (reference sequence). CDR3 residues: CASSPDGKNSPLHF. The CDR3 DNA reads TGTGCCAGCAGTCCCGACGGCAAGAATTCACCCCTCCACTTT.

The chain recombines TRBV6-5 with TRBJ1-3; a weak D match, TRBD1 (6 bases). The CDR3 is 13 amino acids. From germline, CDR1 is MNHEY and CDR2 SVGAGI. The CDR3 DNA reads TGTGCGACGGGGGGGGCTGCTGGAAACACCATATATTTT. Protein: CATGGAAGNTIYF.

The table lists this clone with a count of one. The chain employs TRBV10-3 and TRBJ2-1; no reliable D call. V was trimmed by 0 bases and J by 3 bases, leaving 15 bases between them. The CDR3 runs to 17 residues. Germline V gene data show CDR1 as ENHRY and CDR2 as SYGVKD. The CDR3 sequence is CAISESGGVALYNEQFF. For the CDR3, the DNA is TGTGCCATCAGTGAGTCCGGCGGAGTGGCCCTCTACAATGAGCAGTTCTTC.

The chain combines TRBV6-5 with TRBJ2-1; TRBD2 agrees at 7 bases. J was trimmed by 8 bases and V by 0 bases; bases with no gene match: 7. CDR1 and CDR2 (germline): MNHEY, SVGAGI. The CDR3 is made up of 15 amino acids. The CDR3 DNA is TGTGCCAGCAGTTACTCGGGCGGGAGTATCTATGAGCAGTTCTTC. Its protein is CASSYSGGSIYEQFF.

The chain carries TRBV4-1 and TRBJ1-1, with D perhaps TRBD1 (6 bases). CDR1 is MGHRA, CDR2 YSYEKL, per germline. The CDR3 has 14 amino acids. Trimming left V 4 bases short and J 1 base short, with 10 bases between. This CDR3 reads CASSPDSGNTEAFF. The CDR3 coding sequence is TGCGCCAGCAGCCCGGACAGCGGGAACACTGAAGCTTTCTTT.

This chain uses TRBV7-8 with TRBJ1-2; no clear D. The germline V gene has CDR1 SGHVS and CDR2 FQNEAQ. V lost 0 bases and J lost 7, with 15 bases in between. CDR3 length: 15 residues. CDR3 loop: CASSLALAIAGGYTF. As DNA, the CDR3 is TGTGCCAGCAGCTTAGCCCTGGCTATTGCGGGTGGCTACACCTTC.

The chain joins TRBV4-1 to TRBJ1-2, with TRBD1 matching over 10 bases. Germline CDR1 is MGHRA and CDR2 is YSYEKL. The CDR3 is 14 residues long. V shed 4 bases and J 6 bases; nucleotides not matched to a gene: 5. This CDR3 reads CASSPGQGGNGYTF. In DNA form, the CDR3 reads TGCGCCAGCAGCCCCGGACAGGGGGGAAATGGCTACACCTTC.

The chain links TRBV9 to TRBJ2-1; TRBD2 matches at 7 bases. The ends lost 3 bases at V and 9 bases at J; junction bases unmatched: 9. CDR3 length: 14 residues. CDR1 SGDLS and CDR2 YYNGEE come from the germline V gene. CDR3: CASSARPGLGEQFF. The CDR3 nucleotides read TGTGCCAGCAGCGCCAGACCTGGACTAGGTGAGCAGTTCTTC.

The V call is TRBV7-9, the J call TRBJ2-2; a weak D match, TRBD2 (5 bases). Germline loops: CDR1 SEHNR, CDR2 FQNEAQ (reference sequence). V shed 8 bases and J shed 5 bases, with 18 bases lying between them. The CDR3 has 15 residues. CDR3 protein: CASEGRNGKTGELFF. DNA for the CDR3: TGTGCCAGCGAGGGTAGGAACGGCAAGACCGGGGAGCTGTTTTTT.

J is TRBJ2-1 and V is TRBV10-3; the match to TRBD2 covers 12 bases. The V and J ends lost 6 bases and 3 bases, in that order; junction bases with no gene match: 3. Per the germline V gene, CDR1 is ENHRY and CDR2 is SYGVKD. The CDR3 runs 15 residues. The CDR3 here is CAISWTSGIYNEQFF. CDR3 DNA sequence: TGTGCCATCAGCTGGACTAGCGGGATCTACAATGAGCAGTTCTTC.

CDR3: CASSQRGSGLGAGELFF. CDR3 bases: TGTGCCAGCAGCCAGAGGGGGTCGGGACTAGGTGCCGGGGAGCTGTTTTTT. J is TRBJ2-2 and V is TRBV3-1 (or the pseudogene TRBV3-2); 8 nucleotides agree with TRBD2. The CDR3 covers 17 residues. With V trimmed by 3 bases and J by 6 bases, 12 bases remained unmatched. The V gene's germline CDR1 is LGHDT and CDR2 YNNKEL (reference sequence).

The chain links TRBV7-2 to TRBJ1-3, with D possibly matching TRBD1 (5 bases). The CDR3 contains 14 residues. V lost 1 base and J lost 8, with 12 bases in between. Germline CDR1 SGHTA, CDR2 FQGNSA. Written as DNA, the CDR3 is TGTGCCAGCAGCTTAGATAGCCGGGGGGACACCATATATTTT. As protein: CASSLDSRGDTIYF.